This TCR beta chain appears in the sequencing data of a study of technical replicates of blood from a few donors. In this sample, this clone turned up once. Other DNA variants within this sample encode the same CDR3. Only in-frame clones appear in the TCRdb table, and some are missing; sequencing was by immunoSEQ multiplex PCR. The sample holds about 70,000 clones, more than 90% seen once. Germline-derived CDR1 and CDR2 are SNHLY and FYNNEI. CDR3 size: 12 residues. The V end lost 5 bases, the J end lost 3 bases, and 5 bases lay between the germline ends. The TCR comes from a human donor in good health. This chain joins TRBV2 and TRBJ1-5, with unresolved D. The sample taken for sequencing was T cells isolated from PBMCs. This chain's CDR3 is CASSLDNQPQHF. The CDR3 DNA reads as TGTGCCAGCAGTTTAGACAATCAGCCCCAGCATTTT.